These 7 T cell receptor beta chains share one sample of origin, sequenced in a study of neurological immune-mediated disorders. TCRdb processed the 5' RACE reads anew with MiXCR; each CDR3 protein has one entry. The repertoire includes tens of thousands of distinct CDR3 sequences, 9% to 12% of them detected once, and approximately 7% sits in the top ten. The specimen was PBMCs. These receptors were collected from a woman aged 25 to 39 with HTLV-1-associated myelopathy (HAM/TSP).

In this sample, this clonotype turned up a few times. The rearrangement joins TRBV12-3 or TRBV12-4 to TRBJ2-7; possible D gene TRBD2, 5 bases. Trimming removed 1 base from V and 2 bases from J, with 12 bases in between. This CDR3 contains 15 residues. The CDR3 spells CASSLVSDWPYEQYF. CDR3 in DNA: TGTGCCAGCAGTTTAGTTTCGGACTGGCCCTACGAGCAGTACTTC.

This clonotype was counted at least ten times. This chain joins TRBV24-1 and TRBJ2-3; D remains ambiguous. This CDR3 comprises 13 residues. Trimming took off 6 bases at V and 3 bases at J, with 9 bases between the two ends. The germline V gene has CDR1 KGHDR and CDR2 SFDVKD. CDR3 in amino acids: CATSLRLTDTQYF. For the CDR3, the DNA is TGTGCCACCAGTTTGAGATTAACAGATACGCAGTATTTT.

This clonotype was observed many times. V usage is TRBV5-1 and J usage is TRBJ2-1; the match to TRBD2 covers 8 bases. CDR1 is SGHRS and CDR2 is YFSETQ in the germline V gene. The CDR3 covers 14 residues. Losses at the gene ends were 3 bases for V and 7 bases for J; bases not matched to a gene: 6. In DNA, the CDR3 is TGCGCCAGCAGCTCGGGGGGGCAGAGGAATGAGCAGTTCTTC. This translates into CASSSGGQRNEQFF.

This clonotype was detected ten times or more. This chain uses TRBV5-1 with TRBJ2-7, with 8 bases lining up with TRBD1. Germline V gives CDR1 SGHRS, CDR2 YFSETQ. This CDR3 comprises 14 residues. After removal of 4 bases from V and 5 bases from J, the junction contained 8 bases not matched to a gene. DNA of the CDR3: TGCGCCAGCAGCCCGGACAGGGTGGGCAACGAGCAGTACTTC. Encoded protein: CASSPDRVGNEQYF.

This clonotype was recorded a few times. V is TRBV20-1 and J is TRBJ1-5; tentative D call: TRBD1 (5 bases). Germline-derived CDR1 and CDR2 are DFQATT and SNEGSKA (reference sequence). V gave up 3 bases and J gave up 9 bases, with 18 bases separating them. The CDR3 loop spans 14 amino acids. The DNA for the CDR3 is TGCAGTGCTAGTAAGGGCCCAGGGTCGCGGCCCCAGCATTTT. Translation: CSASKGPGSRPQHF.

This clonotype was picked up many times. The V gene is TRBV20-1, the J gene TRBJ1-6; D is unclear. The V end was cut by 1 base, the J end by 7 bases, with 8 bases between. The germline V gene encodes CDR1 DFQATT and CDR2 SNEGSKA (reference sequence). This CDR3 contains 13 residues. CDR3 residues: CSARARVNSPLHF. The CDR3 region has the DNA TGCAGTGCTAGAGCAAGGGTCAATTCACCCCTCCACTTT.

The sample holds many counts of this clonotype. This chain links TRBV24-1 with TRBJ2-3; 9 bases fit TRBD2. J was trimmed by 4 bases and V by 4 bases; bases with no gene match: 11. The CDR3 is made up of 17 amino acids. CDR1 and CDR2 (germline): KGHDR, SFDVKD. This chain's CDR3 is CATSDPLKAGGADTQYF. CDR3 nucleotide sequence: TGTGCCACCAGTGACCCCCTTAAAGCGGGGGGCGCAGATACGCAGTATTTT.